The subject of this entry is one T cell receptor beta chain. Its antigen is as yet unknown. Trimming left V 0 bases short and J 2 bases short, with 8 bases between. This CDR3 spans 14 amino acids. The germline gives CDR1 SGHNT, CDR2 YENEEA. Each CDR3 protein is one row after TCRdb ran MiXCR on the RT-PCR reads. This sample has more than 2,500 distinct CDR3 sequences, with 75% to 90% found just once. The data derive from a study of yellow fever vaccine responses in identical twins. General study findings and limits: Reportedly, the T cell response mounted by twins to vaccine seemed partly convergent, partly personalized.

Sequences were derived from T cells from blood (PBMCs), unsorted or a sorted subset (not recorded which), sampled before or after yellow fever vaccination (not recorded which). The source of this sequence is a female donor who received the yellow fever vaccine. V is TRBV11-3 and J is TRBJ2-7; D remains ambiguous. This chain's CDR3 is CASSLEIPPYEQYF. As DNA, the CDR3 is TGTGCCAGCAGCTTAGAAATCCCCCCCTACGAGCAGTACTTC.